One sample yielded the 5 T cell receptor beta chains listed below, sequenced in a study of blood T cell repertoires in COVID-19. Only in-frame clones appear in the TCRdb table, and some are missing; sequencing was by immunoSEQ multiplex PCR. The data hold about 320,000 clones, with more than 90% observed a single time. The material sequenced was PBMCs or T cells enriched from blood (not recorded which). The source is a man in his 60s who had recovered from COVID-19.

This sequence joins TRBV5-5 and TRBJ2-7; tentative D call: TRBD1 (5 bases). V dropped 0 bases and J dropped 10 bases, with 8 bases sitting between them. Germline values: CDR1 SGHKS, CDR2 YYEKEE (reference sequence). This CDR3 spans 11 amino acids. The CDR3 coding sequence is TGTGCCAGCAGCTTGGCGCAGGGCCAGTACTTC. Protein sequence: CASSLAQGQYF.

The chain uses TRBV14 and TRBJ1-3; 8 bases line up with TRBD1. Germline loops: CDR1 SGHDN, CDR2 FVKESK. This CDR3 contains 15 residues. V trimming: 2 bases; J trimming: 4 bases; junction bases outside the gene matches: 4. As DNA, the CDR3 is TGTGCCAGCAGCCAACTTCAGGGGGCAGGAAACACCATATATTTT. Protein: CASSQLQGAGNTIYF.

This clone came up a few times. This chain uses TRBV6-4 with TRBJ2-1; 11 nucleotides line up with TRBD1. Unmatched junction bases numbered 5, after V lost 3 bases and J lost 7 bases. The CDR3 has 15 amino acids. Germline CDR1 MRHNA, CDR2 SNTAGT. CDR3 nucleotides: TGTGCCAGCAGTGATGGGACAGGGGGTAGGAATGAGCAGTTCTTC. It yields the protein CASSDGTGGRNEQFF.

The chain combines TRBV7-8 with TRBJ1-6, with 8 nucleotides matching TRBD1. V lost 1 base, J lost 8 bases, and 19 bases stayed unmatched. CDR3 length equals 20 residues. Germline V gene data show CDR1 as SGHVS and CDR2 as FQNEAQ. The DNA for the CDR3 is TGTGCCAGCAGCTTAGACTCCGTTGTGCTGGGACAGGACACGGATTCACCCCTCCACTTT. Translation gives CASSLDSVVLGQDTDSPLHF.

The chain joins TRBV7-2 to TRBJ1-3, with 9 bases aligning to TRBD1. CDR3 length: 14 amino acids. Trimming removed 2 bases from V and 7 bases from J; junction bases left unmatched: 3. CDR1 and CDR2 from the germline V gene are SGHTA and FQGNSA. CDR3 protein: CASSLLTGGNTIYF. In DNA form, the CDR3 reads TGTGCCAGCAGCTTACTGACAGGGGGGAACACCATATATTTT.